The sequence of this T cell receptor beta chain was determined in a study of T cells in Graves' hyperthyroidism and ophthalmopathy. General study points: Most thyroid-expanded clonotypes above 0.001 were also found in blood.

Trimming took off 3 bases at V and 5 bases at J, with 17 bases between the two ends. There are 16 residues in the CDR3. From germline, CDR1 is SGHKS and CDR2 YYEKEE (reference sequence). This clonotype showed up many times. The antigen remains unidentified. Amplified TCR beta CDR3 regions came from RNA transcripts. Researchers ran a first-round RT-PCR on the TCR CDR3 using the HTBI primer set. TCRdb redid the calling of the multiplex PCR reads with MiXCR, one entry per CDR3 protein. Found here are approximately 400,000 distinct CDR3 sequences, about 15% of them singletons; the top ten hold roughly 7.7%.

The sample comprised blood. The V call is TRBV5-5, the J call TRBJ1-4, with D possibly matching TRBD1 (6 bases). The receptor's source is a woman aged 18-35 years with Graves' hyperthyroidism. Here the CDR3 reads CASSSQQGRGNEKLFF. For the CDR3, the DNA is TGTGCCAGCAGCTCCCAACAGGGACGGGGAAATGAAAAACTGTTTTTT.